The TCR beta chain described here comes from a study of T cells in Graves' hyperthyroidism and ophthalmopathy (dated by TCRdb to the late 2010s). Context from the whole study: To identify TCR V-J signatures that set the groups apart, the researchers used a discovery cohort of 100 patients, made up of some 41 with Graves' ophthalmopathy and some 60 with stable Graves' hyperthyroidism. An independent validation cohort of under 20 hyperthyroidism patients and 17 patients who later progressed to ophthalmopathy tested prospective prediction of ophthalmopathy. For training and testing, the 80 to 100 patients in the discovery cohort were randomly divided in a 7:3 ratio. In addition, the study compared T-cell repertoires in thyroid tissue and in blood from roughly six Graves' hyperthyroidism patients. Following sampling, methimazole starting at 30 mg daily was given to hyperthyroidism patients, and high-dose intravenous methylprednisolone was given to ophthalmopathy patients. The paper reports TCR Vbeta CDR3 sequencing of over 120 peripheral blood samples: under 45 ophthalmopathy, 70 to 85 hyperthyroidism and around 17 progressor patients. Broad study findings and their caveats: A 13 V-J signature model separated ophthalmopathy from stable hyperthyroidism, with about 90% sensitivity and about 81% specificity in cross-validation and 80%/75% in testing. During validation, the model predicted progression to ophthalmopathy a median of roughly 7.1 months ahead of onset, with around 70% sensitivity and around 72% specificity. No statistical method was used to fix the sample size in advance, and group allocation was not hidden from the investigators. Most expanded thyroid clonotypes (frequency above 0.001) were also detected in blood, a finding suggesting that blood repertoires may reflect thyroid immune responses.

Stable Graves' hyperthyroidism was defined as no progression to ophthalmopathy during 18 months of follow-up. The hyperthyroidism patients were between 18 and 65 years old and newly diagnosed, with a disease duration of less than 2 months. Patients with uncontrolled infections, other autoimmune diseases, pregnancy or lactation were excluded. Diagnoses relied on clinical symptoms, serum thyroxine and TRAb, thyroid ultrasound and orbital computed tomography. Trizol reagent was used to extract total RNA, and RNA quality was then checked on an Agilent 2100 Bioanalyzer. Counted from cysteine to phenylalanine, this CDR3 has 14 amino acids. The DNA shown is the 42-base CDR3, in frame from base 1. V is reduced by 5 bases and J by 5 bases, leaving a spacing of 13 bases between them. Based on the germline V gene (reference sequence), the CDR1 and CDR2 sequences are SEHNR and FQNEAQ. The TCR beta CDR3 regions were amplified from RNA transcripts. The first round of RT-PCR for the TCR CDR3 was performed with the HTBI primer set and the Qiagen OneStep RT-PCR kit. A second multiplex PCR round built the libraries, followed by size selection and purification. Libraries were sequenced paired-end with 100 bp reads on an Illumina HiSeq2000. Regarding the original processing steps: SOAPnuke was used to process the raw data, throwing out any read that contained adapters or uncalled bases, had a mean Phred below 15, or lacked an exact constant-primer or identifier match. High-quality paired reads were merged using COPE v1.2.5, and each unique nucleotide sequence was defined as a clonotype. MiTCR v1.1 was used to align clonotypes to the IMGT TRBV, TRBD and TRBJ reference segments. The analysis included only V-J combinations with a frequency above 0.0001, which together covered over 98% of the repertoires. A TCS score was defined as the ratio between F50 (clonal expansion) and ExV (chaos), using BLOSUM62-based TCRdist between CDR3 peptides within each V-J. Welch's t-statistics and random forest reduced around 550 V-J features to 10 to 15, which were used in a naive Bayes classifier (R e1071). TCRdb reprocessing: public reads trimmed at Q25 with fastp, clones called with MiXCR, in-frame beta chains kept. Each entry merges the rows of one CDR3 protein and shows their most common DNA and genes. TCRdb assigned the V and J calls; the authors' analysis was not used. The sample records 560,000 or so distinct CDR3 sequences, around 46% of which are singletons. About 8.2% of the sample goes to the ten largest clones.

This clonotype showed up many times. Its antigen specificity is not known. Base qualities are not recorded, but no much larger clone differs from it by a single base. The rearranged chain carries TRBV7-9 and TRBJ1-3, and perhaps TRBD1 as D gene, on 5 matching bases. The source of this sequence is a young woman with Graves' hyperthyroidism. Donor details come from another sample of the same person, matched by shared clones. Material: peripheral blood or thyroid tissue (not recorded which). The CDR3 is CASSTVDSRNTIYF. The nucleotides read TGTGCCAGCAGCACGGTAGACAGCCGAAACACCATATATTTT.